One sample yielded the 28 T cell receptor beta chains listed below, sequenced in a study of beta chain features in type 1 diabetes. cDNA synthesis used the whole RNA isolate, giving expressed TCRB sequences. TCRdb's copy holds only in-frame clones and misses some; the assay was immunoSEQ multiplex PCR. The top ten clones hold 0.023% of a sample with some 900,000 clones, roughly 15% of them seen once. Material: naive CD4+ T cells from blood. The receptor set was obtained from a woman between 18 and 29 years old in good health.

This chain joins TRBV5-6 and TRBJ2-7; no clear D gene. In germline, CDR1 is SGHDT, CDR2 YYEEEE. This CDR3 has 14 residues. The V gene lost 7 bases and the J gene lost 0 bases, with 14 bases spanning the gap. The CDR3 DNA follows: TGTGCCAGCTCGCGGCGGCGGACCTCCTACGAGCAGTACTTC. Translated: CASSRRRTSYEQYF.

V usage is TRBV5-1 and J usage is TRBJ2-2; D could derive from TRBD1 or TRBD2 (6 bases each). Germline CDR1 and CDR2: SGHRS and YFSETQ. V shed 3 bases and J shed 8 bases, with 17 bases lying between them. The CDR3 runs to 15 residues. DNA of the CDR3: TGCGCCAGCAGCTCCGTTCCGGGGGCGCCAGGGGAGCTGTTTTTT. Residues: CASSSVPGAPGELFF.

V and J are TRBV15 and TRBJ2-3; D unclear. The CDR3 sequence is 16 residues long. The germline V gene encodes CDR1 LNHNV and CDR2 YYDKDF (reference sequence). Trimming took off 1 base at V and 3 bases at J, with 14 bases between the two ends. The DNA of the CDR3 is TGTGCCACCAGCAGAGGCCACACCCAGGTAACAGATACGCAGTATTTT. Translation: CATSRGHTQVTDTQYF.

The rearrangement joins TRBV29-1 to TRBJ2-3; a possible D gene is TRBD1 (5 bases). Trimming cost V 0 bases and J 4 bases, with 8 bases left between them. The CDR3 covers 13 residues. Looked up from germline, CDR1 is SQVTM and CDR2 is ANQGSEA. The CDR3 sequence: CSVEDQGPDTQYF. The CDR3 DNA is TGCAGCGTTGAAGATCAGGGCCCAGATACGCAGTATTTT.

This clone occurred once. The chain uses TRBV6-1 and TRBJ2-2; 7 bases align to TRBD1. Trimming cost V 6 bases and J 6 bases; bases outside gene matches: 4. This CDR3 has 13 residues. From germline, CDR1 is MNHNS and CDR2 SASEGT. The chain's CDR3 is CASSLTGSGELFF. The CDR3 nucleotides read TGTGCCAGCAGCTTGACAGGGTCCGGGGAGCTGTTTTTT.

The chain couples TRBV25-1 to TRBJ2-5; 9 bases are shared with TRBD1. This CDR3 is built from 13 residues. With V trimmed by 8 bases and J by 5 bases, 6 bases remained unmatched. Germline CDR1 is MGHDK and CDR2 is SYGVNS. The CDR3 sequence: CASATGGAETQYF. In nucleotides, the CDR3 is TGTGCCAGCGCAACAGGGGGCGCGGAGACCCAGTACTTC.

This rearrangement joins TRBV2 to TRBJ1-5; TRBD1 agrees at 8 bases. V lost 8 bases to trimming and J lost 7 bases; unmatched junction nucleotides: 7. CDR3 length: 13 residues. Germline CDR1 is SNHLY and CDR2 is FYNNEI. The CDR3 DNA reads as TGTGCCAGCTCCCAGGGGGCTAAGCAGCCCCAGCATTTT. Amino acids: CASSQGAKQPQHF.

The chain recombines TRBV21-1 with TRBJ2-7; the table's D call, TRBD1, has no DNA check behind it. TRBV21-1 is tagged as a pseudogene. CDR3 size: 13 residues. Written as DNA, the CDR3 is TGTGCCAGCAGCAAGGACAGAACCTACGAGCAGTACTTC. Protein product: CASSKDRTYEQYF.

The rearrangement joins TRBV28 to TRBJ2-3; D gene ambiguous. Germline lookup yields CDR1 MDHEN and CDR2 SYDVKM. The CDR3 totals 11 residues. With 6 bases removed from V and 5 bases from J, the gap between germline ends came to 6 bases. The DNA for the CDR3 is TGTGCCAGCAGACTAAAAGATACGCAGTATTTT. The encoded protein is CASRLKDTQYF.

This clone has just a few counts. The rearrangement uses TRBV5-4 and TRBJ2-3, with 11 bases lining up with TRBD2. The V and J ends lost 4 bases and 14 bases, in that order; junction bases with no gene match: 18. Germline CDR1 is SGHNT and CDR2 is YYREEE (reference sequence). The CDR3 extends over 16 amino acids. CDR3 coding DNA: TGTGCCAGCAGCACGGGACTAGCGGACCTCGGATACGCAGGGTATTTT. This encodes CASSTGLADLGYAGYF. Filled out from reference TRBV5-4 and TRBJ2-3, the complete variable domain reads ETGVTQSPTHLIKTRGQQVTLRCSSQSGHNTVSWYQQALGQGPQFIFQYYREEENGRGNFPPRFSGLQFPNYSSELNVNALELDDSALYLCASSTGLADLGYAGYFGPGTRLTVL.

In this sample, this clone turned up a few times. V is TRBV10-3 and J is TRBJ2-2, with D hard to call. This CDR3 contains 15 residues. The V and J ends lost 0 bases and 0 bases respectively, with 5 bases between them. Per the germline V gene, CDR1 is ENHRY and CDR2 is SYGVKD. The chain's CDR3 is CAISESIPNTGELFF. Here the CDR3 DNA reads TGTGCCATCAGTGAGTCGATCCCGAACACCGGGGAGCTGTTTTTT.

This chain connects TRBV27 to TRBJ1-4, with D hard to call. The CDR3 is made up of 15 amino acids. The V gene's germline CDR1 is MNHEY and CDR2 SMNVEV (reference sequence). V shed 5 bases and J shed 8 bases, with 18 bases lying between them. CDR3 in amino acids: CASSPRVTSREKLFF. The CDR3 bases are TGTGCCAGCAGTCCCCGGGTCACCAGTCGGGAAAAACTGTTTTTT.

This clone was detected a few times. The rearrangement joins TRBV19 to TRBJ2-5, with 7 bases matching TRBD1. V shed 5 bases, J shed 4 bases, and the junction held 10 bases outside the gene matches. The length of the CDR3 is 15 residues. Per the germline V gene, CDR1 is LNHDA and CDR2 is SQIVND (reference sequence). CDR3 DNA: TGTGCCAGTAGTTCCAAGACAGGGCCGAGAGAGACCCAGTACTTC. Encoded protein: CASSSKTGPRETQYF.

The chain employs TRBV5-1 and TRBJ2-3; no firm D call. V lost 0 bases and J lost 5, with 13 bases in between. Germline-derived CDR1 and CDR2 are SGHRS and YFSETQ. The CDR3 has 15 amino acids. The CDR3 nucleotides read TGCGCCAGCAGCTTGGACAAATTATATTTAGATACGCAGTATTTT. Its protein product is CASSLDKLYLDTQYF.

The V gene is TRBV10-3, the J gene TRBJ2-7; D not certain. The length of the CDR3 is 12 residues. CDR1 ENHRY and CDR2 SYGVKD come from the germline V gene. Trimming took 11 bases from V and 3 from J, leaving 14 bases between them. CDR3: CAASPDSYEQYF. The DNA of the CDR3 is TGTGCCGCGTCCCCCGATAGCTACGAGCAGTACTTC.

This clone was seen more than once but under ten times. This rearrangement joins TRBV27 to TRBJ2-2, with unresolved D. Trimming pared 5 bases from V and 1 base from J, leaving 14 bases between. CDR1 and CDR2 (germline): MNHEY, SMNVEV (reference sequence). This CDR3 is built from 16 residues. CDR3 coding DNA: TGTGCCAGCAGTGCTCGGCTACCAGGGAACACCGGGGAGCTGTTTTTT. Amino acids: CASSARLPGNTGELFF.

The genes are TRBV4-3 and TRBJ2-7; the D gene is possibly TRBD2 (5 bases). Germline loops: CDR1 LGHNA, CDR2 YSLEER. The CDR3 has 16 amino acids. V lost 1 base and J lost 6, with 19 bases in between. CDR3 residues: CASSQVKGLRVVEQYF. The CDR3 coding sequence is TGCGCCAGCAGCCAAGTGAAAGGACTTCGAGTGGTCGAGCAGTACTTC.

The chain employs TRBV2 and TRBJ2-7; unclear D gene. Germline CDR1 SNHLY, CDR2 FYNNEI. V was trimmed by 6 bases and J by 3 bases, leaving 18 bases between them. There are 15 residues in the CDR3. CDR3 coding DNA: TGTGCCAGCAGGTTTCTATCAACCCTCAACTACGAGCAGTACTTC. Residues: CASRFLSTLNYEQYF.

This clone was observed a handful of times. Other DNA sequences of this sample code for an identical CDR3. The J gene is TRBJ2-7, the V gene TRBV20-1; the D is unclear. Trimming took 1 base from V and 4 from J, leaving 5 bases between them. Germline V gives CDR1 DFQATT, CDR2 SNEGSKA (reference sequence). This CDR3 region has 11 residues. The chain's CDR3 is CSARGVYEQYF. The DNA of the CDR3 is TGCAGTGCTAGAGGGGTTTACGAGCAGTACTTC.

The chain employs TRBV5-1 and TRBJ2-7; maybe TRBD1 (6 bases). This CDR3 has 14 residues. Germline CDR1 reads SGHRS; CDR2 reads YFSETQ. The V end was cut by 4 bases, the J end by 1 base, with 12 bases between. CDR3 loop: CASSPIGQSYEQYF. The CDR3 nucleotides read TGCGCCAGCAGCCCGATCGGACAGTCCTACGAGCAGTACTTC.

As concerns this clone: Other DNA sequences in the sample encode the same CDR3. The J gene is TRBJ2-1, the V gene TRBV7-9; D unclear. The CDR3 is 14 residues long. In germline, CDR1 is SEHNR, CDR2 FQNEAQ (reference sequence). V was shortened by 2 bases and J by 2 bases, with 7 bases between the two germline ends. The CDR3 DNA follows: TGTGCCAGCAGCTTATTAGCCGCCTACAATGAGCAGTTCTTC. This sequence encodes CASSLLAAYNEQFF.

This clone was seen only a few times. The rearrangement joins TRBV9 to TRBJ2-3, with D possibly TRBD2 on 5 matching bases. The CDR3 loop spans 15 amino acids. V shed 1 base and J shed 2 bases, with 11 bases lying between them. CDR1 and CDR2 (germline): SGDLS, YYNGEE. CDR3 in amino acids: CASSVSPGTTDTQYF. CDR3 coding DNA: TGTGCCAGCAGCGTATCCCCGGGAACCACAGATACGCAGTATTTT.

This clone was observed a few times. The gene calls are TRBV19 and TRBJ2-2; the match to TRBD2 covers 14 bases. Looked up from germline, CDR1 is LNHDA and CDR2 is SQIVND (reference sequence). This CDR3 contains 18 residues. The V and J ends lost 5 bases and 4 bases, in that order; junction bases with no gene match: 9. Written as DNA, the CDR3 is TGTGCCAGTAGTGGCGGACTAGCGGGAGGCGGGAGCACCGGGGAGCTGTTTTTT. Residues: CASSGGLAGGGSTGELFF.

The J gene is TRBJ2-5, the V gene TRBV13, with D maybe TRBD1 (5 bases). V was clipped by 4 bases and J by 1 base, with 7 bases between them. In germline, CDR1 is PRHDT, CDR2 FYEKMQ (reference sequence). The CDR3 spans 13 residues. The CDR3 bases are TGTGCCAGCAGCTCGACAGTCCAAGAGACCCAGTACTTC. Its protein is CASSSTVQETQYF.

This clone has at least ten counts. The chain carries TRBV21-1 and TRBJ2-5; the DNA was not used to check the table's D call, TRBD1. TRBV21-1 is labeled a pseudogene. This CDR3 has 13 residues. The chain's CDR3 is CAGPRGLGETQYF. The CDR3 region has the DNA TGTGCCGGACCCAGGGGGCTTGGGGAGACCCAGTACTTC.

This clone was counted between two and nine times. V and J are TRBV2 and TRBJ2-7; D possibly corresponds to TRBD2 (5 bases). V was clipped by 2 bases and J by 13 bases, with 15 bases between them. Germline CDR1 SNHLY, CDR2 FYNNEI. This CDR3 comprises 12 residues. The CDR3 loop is CASSESGWPNYF. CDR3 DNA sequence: TGTGCCAGCAGTGAATCGGGGTGGCCGAACTACTTC.

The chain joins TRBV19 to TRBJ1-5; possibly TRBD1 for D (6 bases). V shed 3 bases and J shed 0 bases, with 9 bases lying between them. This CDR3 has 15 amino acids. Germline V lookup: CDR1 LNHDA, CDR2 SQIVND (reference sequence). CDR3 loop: CASSIGTSSNQPQHF. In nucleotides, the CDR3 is TGTGCCAGTAGTATCGGGACATCTAGCAATCAGCCCCAGCATTTT.

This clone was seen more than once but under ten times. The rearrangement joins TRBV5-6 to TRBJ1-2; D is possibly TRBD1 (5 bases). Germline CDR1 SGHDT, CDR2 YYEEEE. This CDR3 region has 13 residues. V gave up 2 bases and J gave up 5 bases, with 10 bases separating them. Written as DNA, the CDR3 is TGTGCCAGCAGCTTCGACAAGGGGTATGGCTACACCTTC. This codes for CASSFDKGYGYTF.